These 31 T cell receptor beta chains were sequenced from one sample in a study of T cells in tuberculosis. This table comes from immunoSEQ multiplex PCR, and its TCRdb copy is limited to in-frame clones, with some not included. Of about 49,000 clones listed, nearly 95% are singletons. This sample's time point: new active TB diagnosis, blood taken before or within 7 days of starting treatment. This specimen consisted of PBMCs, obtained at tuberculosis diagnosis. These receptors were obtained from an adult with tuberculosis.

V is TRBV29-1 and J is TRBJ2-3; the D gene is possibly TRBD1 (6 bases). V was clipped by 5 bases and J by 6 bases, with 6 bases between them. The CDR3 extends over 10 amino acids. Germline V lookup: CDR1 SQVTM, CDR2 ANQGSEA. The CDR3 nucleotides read TGCAGCGTTACAGGGGATACGCAGTATTTT. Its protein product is CSVTGDTQYF.

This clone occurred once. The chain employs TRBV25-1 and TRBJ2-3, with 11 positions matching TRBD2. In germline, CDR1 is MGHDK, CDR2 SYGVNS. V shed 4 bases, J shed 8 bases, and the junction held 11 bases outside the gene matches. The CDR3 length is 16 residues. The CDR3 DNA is TGTGCCAGCAGTGCCACTAGCGGGAGAAGGGGGGGTACGCAGTATTTT. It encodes CASSATSGRRGGTQYF.

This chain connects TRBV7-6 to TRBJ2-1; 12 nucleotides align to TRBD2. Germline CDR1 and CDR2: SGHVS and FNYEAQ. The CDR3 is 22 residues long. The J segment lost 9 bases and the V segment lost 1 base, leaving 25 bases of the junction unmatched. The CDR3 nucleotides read TGTGCCAGCAGCTTAGTGACGTGCGGGAAACTCCCGACTAGCGGGAGAGTTTGTGAGCAGTTCTTC. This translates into CASSLVTCGKLPTSGRVCEQFF.

CDR3: CASSSLDRAYTDTQYF. Written as DNA, the CDR3 is TGTGCCAGCAGCTCGCTTGACAGGGCTTACACAGATACGCAGTATTTT. The V call is TRBV11-2, the J call TRBJ2-3; 7 nucleotides align to TRBD1. V lost 4 bases and J lost 2; bases outside the gene matches: 9. The CDR3 totals 16 residues. CDR1 and CDR2 (germline): SGHAT, FQNNGV. Full variable domain (outside the CDR3, taken from reference TRBV11-2 and TRBJ2-3): EAGVAQSPRYKIIEKRQSVAFWCNPISGHATLYWYQQILGQGPKLLIQFQNNGVVDDSQLPKDRFSAERLKGVDSTLKIQPAKLEDSAVYLCASSSLDRAYTDTQYFGPGTRLTVL.

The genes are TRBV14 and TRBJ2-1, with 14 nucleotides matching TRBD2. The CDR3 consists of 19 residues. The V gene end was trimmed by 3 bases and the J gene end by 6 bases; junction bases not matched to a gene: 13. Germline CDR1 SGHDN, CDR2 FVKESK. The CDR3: CASSQDPWTSGGRINEQFF. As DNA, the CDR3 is TGTGCCAGCAGCCAGGATCCCTGGACTAGCGGGGGGAGGATCAATGAGCAGTTCTTC. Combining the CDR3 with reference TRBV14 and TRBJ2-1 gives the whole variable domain EAGVTQFPSHSVIEKGQTVTLRCDPISGHDNLYWYRRVMGKEIKFLLHFVKESKQDESGMPNNRFLAERTGGTYSTLKVQPAELEDSGVYFCASSQDPWTSGGRINEQFFGPGTRLTVL.

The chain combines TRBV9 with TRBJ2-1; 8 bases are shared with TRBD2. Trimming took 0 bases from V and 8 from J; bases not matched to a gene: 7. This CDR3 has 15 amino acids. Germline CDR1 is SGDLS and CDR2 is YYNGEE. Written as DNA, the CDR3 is TGTGCCAGCAGCGTAGCCAGCGGGAGTGTCTATGAGCAGTTCTTC. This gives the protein CASSVASGSVYEQFF.

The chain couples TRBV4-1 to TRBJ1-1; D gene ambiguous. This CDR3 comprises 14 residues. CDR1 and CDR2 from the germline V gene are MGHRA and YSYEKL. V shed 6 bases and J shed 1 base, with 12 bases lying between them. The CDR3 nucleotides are TGCGCCAGCAGTCTAAGTGGAGGGAACACTGAAGCTTTCTTT. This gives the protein CASSLSGGNTEAFF.

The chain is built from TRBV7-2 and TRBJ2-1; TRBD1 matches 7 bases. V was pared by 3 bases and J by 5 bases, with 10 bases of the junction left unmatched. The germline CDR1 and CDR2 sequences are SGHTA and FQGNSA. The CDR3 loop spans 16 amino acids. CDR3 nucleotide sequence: TGTGCCAGCAGCTTCAACAGGGGACGGGCCCACAATGAGCAGTTCTTC. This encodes CASSFNRGRAHNEQFF.

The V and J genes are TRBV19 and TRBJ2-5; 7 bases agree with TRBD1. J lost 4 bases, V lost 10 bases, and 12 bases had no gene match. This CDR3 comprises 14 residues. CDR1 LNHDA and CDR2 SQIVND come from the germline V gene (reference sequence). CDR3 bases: TGTGCCACGCAACAGGGGCAGGGGATAGAGACCCAGTACTTC. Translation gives CATQQGQGIETQYF.

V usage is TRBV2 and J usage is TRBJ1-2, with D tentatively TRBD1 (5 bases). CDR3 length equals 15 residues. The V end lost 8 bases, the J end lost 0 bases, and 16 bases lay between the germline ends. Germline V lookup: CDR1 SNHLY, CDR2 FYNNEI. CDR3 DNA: TGTGCCAGCCTCCTGCGGGGCCGAGCTAACTATGGCTACACCTTC. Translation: CASLLRGRANYGYTF.

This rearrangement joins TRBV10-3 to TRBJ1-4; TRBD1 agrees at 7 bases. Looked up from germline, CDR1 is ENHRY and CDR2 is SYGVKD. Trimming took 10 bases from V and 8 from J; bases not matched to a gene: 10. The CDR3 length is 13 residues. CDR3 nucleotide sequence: TGTGCCAGCAGGACAGGTGAAGGCGAAAAACTGTTTTTT. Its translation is CASRTGEGEKLFF.

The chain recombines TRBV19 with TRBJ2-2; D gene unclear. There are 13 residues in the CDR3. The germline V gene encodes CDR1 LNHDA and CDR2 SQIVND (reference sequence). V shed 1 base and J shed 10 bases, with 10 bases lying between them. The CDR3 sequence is CASSIGSITELFF. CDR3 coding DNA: TGTGCCAGTAGTATAGGTAGCATCACGGAGCTGTTTTTT. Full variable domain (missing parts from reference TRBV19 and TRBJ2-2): DGGITQSPKYLFRKEGQNVTLSCEQNLNHDAMYWYRQDPGQGLRLIYYSQIVNDFQKGDIAEGYSVSREKKESFPLTVTSAQKNPTAFYLCASSIGSITELFFGEGSRLTVL.

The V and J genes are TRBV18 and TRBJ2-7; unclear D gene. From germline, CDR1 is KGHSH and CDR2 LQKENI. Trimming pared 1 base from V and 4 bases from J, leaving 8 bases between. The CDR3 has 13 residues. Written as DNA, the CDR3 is TGTGCCAGCTCACCACTGTCTGAGTACGAGCAGTACTTC. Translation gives CASSPLSEYEQYF.

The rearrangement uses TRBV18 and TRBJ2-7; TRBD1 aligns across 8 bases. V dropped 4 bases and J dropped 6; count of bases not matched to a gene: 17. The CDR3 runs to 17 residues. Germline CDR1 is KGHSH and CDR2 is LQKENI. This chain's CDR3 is CASSLFRDRNFGSEQYF. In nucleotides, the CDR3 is TGTGCCAGCTCACTATTCCGGGACAGGAACTTCGGGTCCGAGCAGTACTTC. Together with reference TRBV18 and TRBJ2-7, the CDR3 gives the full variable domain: NAGVMQNPRHLVRRRGQEARLRCSPMKGHSHVYWYRQLPEEGLKFMVYLQKENIIDESGMPKERFSAEFPKEGPSILRIQQVVRGDSAAYFCASSLFRDRNFGSEQYFGPGTRLTVT.

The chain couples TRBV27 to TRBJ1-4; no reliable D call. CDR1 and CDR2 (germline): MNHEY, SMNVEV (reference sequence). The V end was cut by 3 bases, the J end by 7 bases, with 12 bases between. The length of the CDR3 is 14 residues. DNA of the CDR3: TGTGCCAGCAGTTTGAGGAGAATGGGTGAAAAACTGTTTTTT. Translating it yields CASSLRRMGEKLFF.

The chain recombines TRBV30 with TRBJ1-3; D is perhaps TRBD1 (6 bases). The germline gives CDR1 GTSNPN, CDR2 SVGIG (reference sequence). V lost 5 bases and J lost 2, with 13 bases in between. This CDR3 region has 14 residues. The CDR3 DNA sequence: TGTGCCTGGGGCCAGGGGTTTACTGGAAACACCATATATTTT. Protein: CAWGQGFTGNTIYF. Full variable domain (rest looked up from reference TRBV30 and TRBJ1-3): SQTIHQWPATLVQPVGSPLSLECTVEGTSNPNLYWYRQAAGRGLQLLFYSVGIGQISSEVPQNLSASRPQDRQFILSSKKLLLSDSGFYLCAWGQGFTGNTIYFGEGSWLTVV.

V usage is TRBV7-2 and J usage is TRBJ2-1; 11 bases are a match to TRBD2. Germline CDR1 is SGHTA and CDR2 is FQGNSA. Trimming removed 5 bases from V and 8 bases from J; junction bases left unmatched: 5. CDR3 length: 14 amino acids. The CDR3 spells CASSLRTSGYEQFF. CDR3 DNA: TGTGCCAGCAGCCTCCGGACTAGCGGGTATGAGCAGTTCTTC.

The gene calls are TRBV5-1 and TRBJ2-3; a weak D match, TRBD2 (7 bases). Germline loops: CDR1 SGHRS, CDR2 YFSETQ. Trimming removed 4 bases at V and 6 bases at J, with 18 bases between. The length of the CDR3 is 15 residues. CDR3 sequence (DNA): TGCGCCAGCAGCCGAAGGGGGGGACCTAATGATACGCAGTATTTT. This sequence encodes CASSRRGGPNDTQYF.

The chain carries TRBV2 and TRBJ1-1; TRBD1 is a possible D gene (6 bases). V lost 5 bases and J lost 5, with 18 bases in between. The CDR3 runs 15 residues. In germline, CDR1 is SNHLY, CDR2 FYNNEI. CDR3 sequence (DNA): TGTGCCAGCAGTATGCCCGGGACATCTCCAACTGAAGCTTTCTTT. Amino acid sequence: CASSMPGTSPTEAFF.

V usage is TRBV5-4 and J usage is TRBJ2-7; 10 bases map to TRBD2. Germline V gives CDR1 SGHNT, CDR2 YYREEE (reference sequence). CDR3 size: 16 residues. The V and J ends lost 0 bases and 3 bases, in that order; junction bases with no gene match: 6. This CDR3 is CASSLEGTSAHYEQYF. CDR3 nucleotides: TGTGCCAGCAGCTTGGAAGGGACTAGCGCTCACTACGAGCAGTACTTC.

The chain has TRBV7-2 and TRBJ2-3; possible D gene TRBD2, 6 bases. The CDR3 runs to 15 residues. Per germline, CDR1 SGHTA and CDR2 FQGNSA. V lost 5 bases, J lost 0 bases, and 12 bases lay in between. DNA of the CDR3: TGTGCCAGCAGCGTCTCCGGGACTAGCACAGATACGCAGTATTTT. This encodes CASSVSGTSTDTQYF.

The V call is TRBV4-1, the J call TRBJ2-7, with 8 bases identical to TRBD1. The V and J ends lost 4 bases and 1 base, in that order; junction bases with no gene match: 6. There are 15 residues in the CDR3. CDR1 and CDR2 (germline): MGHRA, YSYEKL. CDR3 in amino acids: CASSRGTGQSYEQYF. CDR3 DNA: TGCGCCAGCAGCCGCGGGACAGGTCAGTCCTACGAGCAGTACTTC.

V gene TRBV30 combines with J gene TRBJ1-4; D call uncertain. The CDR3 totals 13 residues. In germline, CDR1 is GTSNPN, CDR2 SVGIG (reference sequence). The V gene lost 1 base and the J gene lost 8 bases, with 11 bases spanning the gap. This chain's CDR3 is CAWSGRRREKLFF. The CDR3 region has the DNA TGTGCCTGGAGTGGCCGGAGGAGGGAAAAACTGTTTTTT. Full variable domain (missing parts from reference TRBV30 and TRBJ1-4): SQTIHQWPATLVQPVGSPLSLECTVEGTSNPNLYWYRQAAGRGLQLLFYSVGIGQISSEVPQNLSASRPQDRQFILSSKKLLLSDSGFYLCAWSGRRREKLFFGSGTQLSVL.

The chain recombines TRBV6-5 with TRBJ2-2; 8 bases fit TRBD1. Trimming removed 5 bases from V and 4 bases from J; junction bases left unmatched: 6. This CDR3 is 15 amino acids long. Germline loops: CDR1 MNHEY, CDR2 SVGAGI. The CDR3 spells CASSPLTGGTGELFF. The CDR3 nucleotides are TGTGCCAGCAGTCCCTTAACAGGGGGCACCGGGGAGCTGTTTTTT.

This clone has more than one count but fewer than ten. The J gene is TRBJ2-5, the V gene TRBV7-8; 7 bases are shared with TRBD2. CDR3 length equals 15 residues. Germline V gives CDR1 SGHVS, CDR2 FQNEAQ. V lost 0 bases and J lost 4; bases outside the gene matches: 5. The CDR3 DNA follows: TGTGCCAGCAGCTTAGCCAGGGCGGGGGTAGAGACCCAGTACTTC. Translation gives CASSLARAGVETQYF.

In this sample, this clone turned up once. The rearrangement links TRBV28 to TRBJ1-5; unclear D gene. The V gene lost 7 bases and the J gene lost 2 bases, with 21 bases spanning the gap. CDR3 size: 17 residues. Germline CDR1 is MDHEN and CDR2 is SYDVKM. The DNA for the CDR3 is TGTGCCAGCAAGCCCGGCGTGAGGAAGCCCCGCAATCAGCCCCAGCATTTT. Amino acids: CASKPGVRKPRNQPQHF.

The CDR3 nucleotides are TGCGCCAGCAGCCAAGGTACAGGGTCCTATGGCTACACCTTC. It translates to CASSQGTGSYGYTF. The chain carries TRBV4-3 and TRBJ1-2, with TRBD1 as a possible D gene (6 bases). The CDR3 has 14 amino acids. Germline lookup yields CDR1 LGHNA and CDR2 YSLEER. V gave up 1 base and J gave up 4 bases, with 10 bases separating them.

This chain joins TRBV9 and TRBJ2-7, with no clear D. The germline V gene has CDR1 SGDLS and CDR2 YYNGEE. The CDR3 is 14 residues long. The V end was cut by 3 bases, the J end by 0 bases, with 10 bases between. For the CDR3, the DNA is TGTGCCAGCAGCGAGAACAGCTTCTCCTACGAGCAGTACTTC. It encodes CASSENSFSYEQYF. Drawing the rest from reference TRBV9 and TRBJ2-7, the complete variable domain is DSGVTQTPKHLITATGQRVTLRCSPRSGDLSVYWYQQSLDQGLQFLIQYYNGEERAKGNILERFSAQQFPDLHSELNLSSLELGDSALYFCASSENSFSYEQYFGPGTRLTVT.

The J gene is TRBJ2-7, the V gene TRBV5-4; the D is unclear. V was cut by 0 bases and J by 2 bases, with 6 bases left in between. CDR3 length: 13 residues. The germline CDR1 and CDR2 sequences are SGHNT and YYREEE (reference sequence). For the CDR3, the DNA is TGTGCCAGCAGCTTGGAGAGGACCTACGAGCAGTACTTC. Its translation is CASSLERTYEQYF.

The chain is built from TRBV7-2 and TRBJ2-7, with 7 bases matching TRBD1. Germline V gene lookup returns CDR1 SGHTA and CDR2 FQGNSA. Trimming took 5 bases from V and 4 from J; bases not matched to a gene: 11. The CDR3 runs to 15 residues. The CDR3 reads CASSVTGTAPYEQYF. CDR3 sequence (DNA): TGTGCCAGCAGCGTAACAGGGACAGCCCCTTACGAGCAGTACTTC.

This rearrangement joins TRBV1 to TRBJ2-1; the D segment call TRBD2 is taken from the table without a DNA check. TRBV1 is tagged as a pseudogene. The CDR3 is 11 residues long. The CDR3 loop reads CTSSQGLAGFF. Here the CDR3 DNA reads TGCACCAGCAGCCAGGGATTAGCGGGGTTCTTC.